This T cell receptor (beta chain) originates from a study of blood T cell repertoires in COVID-19. Turning to the study itself: COVID-19 samples collected from the United States, Italy and Spain covered acute and convalescent phases.

CDR1 and CDR2 from the germline V gene are SEHNR and FQNEAQ (reference sequence). Germline trimming cut 8 bases from V and 5 bases from J; bases unmatched to any gene: 1. The CDR3 has 11 amino acids. The assay was immunoSEQ multiplex PCR, and TCRdb's table has in-frame clones only and misses some. The sample has roughly 40,000 clones, roughly 90% seen once; the top ten hold around 2.4%. What was sequenced was peripheral blood. This sequence was found in a human donor in a cohort sampled during active COVID-19. The chain uses TRBV7-9 and TRBJ1-1; 8 nucleotides align to TRBD1. The CDR3 sequence: CASRDRTEAFF. The CDR3 DNA reads TGTGCCAGCCGGGACAGGACTGAAGCTTTCTTT.